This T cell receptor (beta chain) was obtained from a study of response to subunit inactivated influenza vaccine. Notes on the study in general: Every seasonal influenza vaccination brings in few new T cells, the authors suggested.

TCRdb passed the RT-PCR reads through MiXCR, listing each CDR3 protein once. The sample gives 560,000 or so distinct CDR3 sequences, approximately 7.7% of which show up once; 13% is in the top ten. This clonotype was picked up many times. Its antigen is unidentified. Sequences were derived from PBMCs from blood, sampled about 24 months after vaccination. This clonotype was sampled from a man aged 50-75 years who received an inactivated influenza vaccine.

The CDR3 DNA follows: TGTGCCAGCAGCCAACACGGACTAGCGGGAGGGCGGGATCACGTCGAGCAGTACTTC. It codes for CASSQHGLAGGRDHVEQYF. The rearrangement links TRBV3-1 to TRBJ2-7; 15 bases agree with TRBD2. This CDR3 is built from 19 residues. The junction had 14 bases not matched to a gene; V was cut back by 2 bases and J by 6 bases. Germline V CDR1 and CDR2: LGHDT, YNNKEL (reference sequence).